These 17 T cell receptor beta chains were all obtained from the same sample, sequenced in a study of brain T cells in children with intractable seizures. Repertoires were generated with immunoSEQ multiplex PCR, while TCRdb's copy carries only in-frame clones and drops some. The table records tens of thousands of clones, roughly 91% of them present only once. The sample consisted of peripheral blood, taken at surgery. The receptors derive from a boy under two years old with tuberous sclerosis and intractable seizures.

This chain links TRBV6-5 with TRBJ1-1; the D gene is possibly TRBD1 (5 bases). The CDR3 is 15 amino acids. V was shortened by 6 bases and J by 3 bases, with 17 bases between the two germline ends. Per germline, CDR1 MNHEY and CDR2 SVGAGI. The CDR3 loop reads CASRSRTPGHTEAFF. DNA of the CDR3: TGTGCCAGCAGGTCCAGGACACCAGGTCACACTGAAGCTTTCTTT.

The chain is built from TRBV27 and TRBJ2-3; 8 nucleotides line up with TRBD2. The CDR3 loop spans 13 amino acids. Germline V gene sequence: CDR1 MNHEY, CDR2 SMNVEV (reference sequence). V gave up 6 bases and J gave up 8 bases; unmatched junction bases: 7. The CDR3 sequence is CASSWVGGATQYF. The CDR3 coding sequence is TGTGCCAGCAGCTGGGTCGGGGGGGCTACGCAGTATTTT.

The rearrangement joins TRBV25-1 to TRBJ2-7, with 11 nucleotides matching TRBD1. The CDR3 contains 13 residues. CDR1 MGHDK and CDR2 SYGVNS come from the germline V gene. The V gene end was trimmed by 6 bases and the J gene end by 3 bases; junction bases not matched to a gene: 1. The CDR3 nucleotides read TGTGCCAGCAGGGGACAGGGGGACTACGAGCAGTACTTC. Translation gives CASRGQGDYEQYF.

The gene calls are TRBV25-1 and TRBJ1-2; 8 bases are shared with TRBD1. The germline gives CDR1 MGHDK, CDR2 SYGVNS. CDR3 length: 15 residues. With V trimmed by 2 bases and J by 7 bases, 9 bases remained unmatched. CDR3 protein: CASSEILDRVGGYTF. As DNA, the CDR3 is TGTGCCAGCAGTGAAATCCTGGACAGGGTCGGTGGCTACACCTTC.

V gene TRBV6-1 combines with J gene TRBJ2-1; no reliable D call. The CDR3 contains 13 residues. Germline V gene lookup returns CDR1 MNHNS and CDR2 SASEGT. The V gene lost 1 base and the J gene lost 4 bases, with 5 bases spanning the gap. CDR3 protein: CASSEGTYNEQFF. The CDR3 DNA is TGTGCCAGCAGTGAAGGCACTTACAATGAGCAGTTCTTC.

The rearrangement joins TRBV28 to TRBJ2-1, with TRBD2 identical over 7 bases. Per germline, CDR1 MDHEN and CDR2 SYDVKM. This CDR3 region has 16 residues. The junction had 20 bases not matched to a gene; V was cut back by 11 bases and J by 7 bases. The CDR3 region has the DNA TGTGCCTCCAGTTTATGGGGGGAAGCGGGGCTAAATGAGCAGTTCTTC. Its protein product is CASSLWGEAGLNEQFF.

The chain carries TRBV18 and TRBJ1-5, with 7 bases aligning to TRBD1. Germline CDR1 KGHSH, CDR2 LQKENI. This CDR3 has 15 residues. J gave up 6 bases and V 2 bases, and 7 bases lay outside the gene matches. The CDR3 is CASSPERGLGQPQHF. The CDR3, as DNA: TGTGCCAGCTCACCAGAAAGGGGGCTGGGTCAGCCCCAGCATTTT. Using reference TRBV18 and TRBJ1-5 for the parts outside the CDR3, the full variable domain is NAGVMQNPRHLVRRRGQEARLRCSPMKGHSHVYWYRQLPEEGLKFMVYLQKENIIDESGMPKERFSAEFPKEGPSILRIQQVVRGDSAAYFCASSPERGLGQPQHFGDGTRLSIL.

The chain has TRBV6-4 and TRBJ1-2; 7 bases fit TRBD1. Trimming took 6 bases from V and 2 from J; bases not matched to a gene: 9. Looked up from germline, CDR1 is MRHNA and CDR2 is SNTAGT. CDR3 length equals 15 residues. This CDR3 is CASSPTPTGNYGYTF. Written as DNA, the CDR3 is TGTGCCAGCAGCCCTACCCCGACAGGGAACTATGGCTACACCTTC.

The chain combines TRBV5-1 with TRBJ2-7; D is uncertain. CDR3 length: 12 amino acids. CDR1 is SGHRS, CDR2 YFSETQ, per germline. V shed 4 bases and J shed 1 base, with 6 bases lying between them. CDR3 DNA: TGCGCCAGCAGCAGCTCGTCCTACGAGCAGTACTTC. Translating gives CASSSSSYEQYF.

This sequence joins TRBV30 and TRBJ1-2; maybe TRBD1 (6 bases). Per germline, CDR1 GTSNPN and CDR2 SVGIG (reference sequence). The ends were cut back, 2 bases at V and 2 bases at J, with 21 bases in the middle. The CDR3 has 17 amino acids. The CDR3 loop is CAWSIYLATDSNYGYTF. The DNA for the CDR3 is TGTGCCTGGAGTATCTATTTAGCTACGGACAGCAACTATGGCTACACCTTC.

V and J are TRBV5-1 and TRBJ2-2, with D perhaps matching TRBD2 (7 bases). Deletions cut 4 bases from V and 3 bases from J, with 10 bases between. CDR1 SGHRS and CDR2 YFSETQ come from the germline V gene. The CDR3 covers 14 residues. The CDR3 spells CASSGGADTGELFF. DNA for the CDR3: TGCGCCAGCAGCGGGGGGGCGGACACCGGGGAGCTGTTTTTT.

The V and J genes are TRBV10-3 and TRBJ1-2; D is ambiguous. The germline CDR1 and CDR2 sequences are ENHRY and SYGVKD. CDR3 length: 12 amino acids. Trimming left V 3 bases short and J 4 bases short, with 6 bases between. The CDR3 sequence: CAISDSTYGYTF. The CDR3 region has the DNA TGTGCCATCAGTGACAGCACCTATGGCTACACCTTC.

The CDR3 coding sequence is TGCGCCAGCAGTGAGACGGAATACGAGCAGTACTTC. This translates into CASSETEYEQYF. The V and J genes are TRBV10-2 and TRBJ2-7; D remains ambiguous. V gave up 2 bases and J gave up 4 bases, with 6 bases separating them. Germline V CDR1 and CDR2: WSHSY, SAAADI. The CDR3 covers 12 residues.

The chain combines TRBV20-1 with TRBJ1-1; maybe TRBD1 (5 bases). Trimming cost V 0 bases and J 8 bases, with 7 bases left between them. Per germline, CDR1 DFQATT and CDR2 SNEGSKA (reference sequence). The CDR3 is 11 residues long. The CDR3 nucleotides read TGCAGTGCTAGAGAATGGACAGAAGCTTTCTTT. Its translation is CSAREWTEAFF.

CDR3 sequence (DNA): TGTGCCAGCAGTTCTTCAGGAGGGAACTATGGCTACACCTTC. Its protein is CASSSSGGNYGYTF. The chain uses TRBV6-5 and TRBJ1-2, with unresolved D. Trimming stripped 4 bases from V and 2 bases from J, with 11 bases between. The CDR3 runs to 14 residues. Germline CDR1 and CDR2: MNHEY and SVGAGI.

The rearrangement joins TRBV30 to TRBJ1-6; D uncertain. CDR3 size: 12 residues. Germline lookup yields CDR1 GTSNPN and CDR2 SVGIG (reference sequence). The germline V and J ends were trimmed by 2 bases and 7 bases, with 6 bases remaining between them. In DNA form, the CDR3 reads TGTGCCTGGAGTATGGCAAATTCACCCCTCCACTTT. This codes for CAWSMANSPLHF.

The chain combines TRBV21-1 with TRBJ1-4. TRBV21-1 has pseudogene status. The CDR3 consists of 15 residues. CDR3 DNA sequence: TGTGCCAGCAGCACCAGACCGGAAGCAAGTGAAAAACTGTTTTTT. Encoded protein: CASSTRPEASEKLFF.